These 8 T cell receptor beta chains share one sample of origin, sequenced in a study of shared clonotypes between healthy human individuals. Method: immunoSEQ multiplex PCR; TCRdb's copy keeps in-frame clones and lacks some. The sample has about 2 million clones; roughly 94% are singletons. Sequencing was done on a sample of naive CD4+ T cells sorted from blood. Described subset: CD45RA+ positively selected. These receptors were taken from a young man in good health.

CDR3 coding DNA: TGCGCCAGCAGCTTAGAGGAGGGGTATCTGGAGCAGTTCTTC. The encoded protein is CASSLEEGYLEQFF. This sequence joins TRBV5-1 and TRBJ2-1, with TRBD2 as a possible D gene (6 bases). Trimming removed 2 bases at V and 10 bases at J, with 16 bases between. The CDR3 is made up of 14 amino acids. Germline V lookup: CDR1 SGHRS, CDR2 YFSETQ.

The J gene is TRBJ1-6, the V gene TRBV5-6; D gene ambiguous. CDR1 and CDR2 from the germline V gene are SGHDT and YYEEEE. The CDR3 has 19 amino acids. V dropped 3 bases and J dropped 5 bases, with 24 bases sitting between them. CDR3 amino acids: CASSSLSSGEGFNNSPLHF. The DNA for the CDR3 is TGTGCCAGCAGCTCTTTATCGTCCGGGGAGGGCTTCAATAATTCACCCCTCCACTTT.

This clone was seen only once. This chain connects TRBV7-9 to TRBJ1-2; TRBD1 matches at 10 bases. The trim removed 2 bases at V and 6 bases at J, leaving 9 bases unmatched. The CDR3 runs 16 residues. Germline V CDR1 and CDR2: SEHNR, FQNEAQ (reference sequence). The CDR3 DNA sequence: TGTGCCAGCAGCTTAAGAGGGGACAGGGGTTGGGATGGCTACACCTTC. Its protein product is CASSLRGDRGWDGYTF.

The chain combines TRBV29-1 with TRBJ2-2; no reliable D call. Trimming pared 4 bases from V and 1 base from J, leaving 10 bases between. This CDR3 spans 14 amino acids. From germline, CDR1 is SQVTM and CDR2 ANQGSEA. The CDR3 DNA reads TGCAGCGTTGTCGTCACGAGGAACACCGGGGAGCTGTTTTTT. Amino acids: CSVVVTRNTGELFF.

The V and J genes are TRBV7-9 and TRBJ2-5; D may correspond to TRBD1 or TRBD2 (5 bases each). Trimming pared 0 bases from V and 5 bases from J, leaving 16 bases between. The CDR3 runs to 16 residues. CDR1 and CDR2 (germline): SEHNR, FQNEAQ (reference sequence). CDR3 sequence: CASSLAWAGSGETQYF. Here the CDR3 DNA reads TGTGCCAGCAGCTTAGCGTGGGCAGGGTCGGGGGAGACCCAGTACTTC.

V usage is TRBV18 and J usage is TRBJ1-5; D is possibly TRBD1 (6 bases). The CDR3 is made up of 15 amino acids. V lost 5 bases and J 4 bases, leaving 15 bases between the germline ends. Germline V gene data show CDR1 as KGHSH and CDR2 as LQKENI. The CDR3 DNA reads TGTGCCAGCTCAAATGCGGGGGGCGGGAATCAGCCCCAGCATTTT. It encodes CASSNAGGGNQPQHF. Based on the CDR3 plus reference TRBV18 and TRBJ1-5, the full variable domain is NAGVMQNPRHLVRRRGQEARLRCSPMKGHSHVYWYRQLPEEGLKFMVYLQKENIIDESGMPKERFSAEFPKEGPSILRIQQVVRGDSAAYFCASSNAGGGNQPQHFGDGTRLSIL.

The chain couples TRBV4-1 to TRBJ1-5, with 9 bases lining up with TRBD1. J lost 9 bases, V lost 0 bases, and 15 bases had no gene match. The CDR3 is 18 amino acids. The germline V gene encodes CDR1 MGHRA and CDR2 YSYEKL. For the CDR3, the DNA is TGCGCCAGCAGCCAAGATTGGGACAGGGAGTTATTCGATCGGCCCCAGCATTTT. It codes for CASSQDWDRELFDRPQHF.

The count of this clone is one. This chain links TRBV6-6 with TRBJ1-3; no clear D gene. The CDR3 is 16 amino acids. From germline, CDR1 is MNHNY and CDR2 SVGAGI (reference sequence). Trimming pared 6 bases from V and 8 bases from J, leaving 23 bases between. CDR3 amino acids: CASSPGAAVLRDTIYF. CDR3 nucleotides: TGTGCCAGCAGCCCTGGAGCCGCAGTCCTACGGGACACCATATATTTT.